Below, 21 T cell receptor beta chains from the same sample are listed, as sequenced in a study of T cells in Graves' hyperthyroidism and ophthalmopathy. Amplification yielded TCR beta CDR3 regions, with RNA transcripts as the source. The HTBI primer set served for first-round RT-PCR of the TCR CDR3. Via MiXCR, TCRdb re-called the multiplex PCR reads, giving one row per CDR3 protein. The repertoire holds 350,000 to 450,000 distinct CDR3 sequences, with around 15% as singletons. Sequencing was carried out using blood. The origin of the receptors is a man aged 50 to 60 with Graves' ophthalmopathy.

The chain has TRBV7-2 and TRBJ2-7; 7 bases align to TRBD2. V shed 6 bases and J 3 bases; nucleotides not matched to a gene: 2. Germline V CDR1 and CDR2: SGHTA, FQGNSA. There are 12 residues in the CDR3. The CDR3 nucleotides read TGTGCCAGCAGTTGGGACTACTACGAGCAGTACTTC. Its translation: CASSWDYYEQYF.

This clonotype was observed a handful of times. V and J are TRBV19 and TRBJ2-7; no reliable D call. CDR3 size: 14 residues. With 2 bases removed from V and 0 bases from J, the gap between germline ends came to 8 bases. The germline gives CDR1 LNHDA, CDR2 SQIVND (reference sequence). The CDR3 DNA reads TGTGCCAGTAGTATACGTCAGGACTCCTACGAGCAGTACTTC. Translated, it gives CASSIRQDSYEQYF.

This chain links TRBV6-5 with TRBJ1-6, with D hard to call. The CDR3 runs to 13 residues. V was cut by 2 bases and J by 7 bases, with 6 bases left in between. The germline gives CDR1 MNHEY, CDR2 SVGAGI. For the CDR3, the DNA is TGTGCCAGCAGTTACGACGGCAATTCACCCCTCCACTTT. It yields the protein CASSYDGNSPLHF.

This clonotype was detected many times. The rearrangement joins TRBV5-1 to TRBJ2-7; tentatively, D is TRBD2 (5 bases). This CDR3 comprises 12 residues. Germline V gene data show CDR1 as SGHRS and CDR2 as YFSETQ. V gave up 4 bases and J gave up 6 bases, with 11 bases separating them. CDR3 sequence: CASSRGESEQYF. In DNA form, the CDR3 reads TGCGCCAGCAGCCGGGGAGAATCCGAGCAGTACTTC.

This clonotype was detected many times. The V gene is TRBV28, the J gene TRBJ1-1; weak D call: TRBD1 (6 bases). CDR3 size: 11 residues. The V end was cut by 4 bases, the J end by 8 bases, with 8 bases between. Germline CDR1 MDHEN, CDR2 SYDVKM. In DNA form, the CDR3 reads TGTGCCAGCAGTTCAGGGGACGAAGCTTTCTTT. Residues: CASSSGDEAFF.

This clonotype has more than one count but fewer than ten. The CDR3 nucleotides read TGCAGTGCCTTCGTAGGAGCTAACCAAGAGACCCAGTACTTC. It codes for CSAFVGANQETQYF. The genes are TRBV20-1 and TRBJ2-5; D not resolved. CDR3 length equals 14 residues. Trimming removed 6 bases from V and 0 bases from J, with 14 bases in between. CDR1 and CDR2 (germline): DFQATT, SNEGSKA (reference sequence).

This clonotype was detected ten times or more. The chain links TRBV7-8 to TRBJ1-1; D not certain. Trimming took off 1 base at V and 3 bases at J, with 12 bases between the two ends. The CDR3 totals 15 residues. Germline V gene sequence: CDR1 SGHVS, CDR2 FQNEAQ. CDR3 DNA sequence: TGTGCCAGCAGCTTAGACTGGGAGAAGTACACTGAAGCTTTCTTT. It is translated as CASSLDWEKYTEAFF.

This clonotype came up many times. This chain links TRBV5-1 with TRBJ2-5; D gene unclear. Trimming took off 0 bases at V and 4 bases at J, with 13 bases between the two ends. The CDR3 extends over 15 amino acids. Germline CDR1 and CDR2: SGHRS and YFSETQ. CDR3 DNA sequence: TGCGCCAGCAGCTTGGTTCCCGGAATGGGAGAGACCCAGTACTTC. Translating it yields CASSLVPGMGETQYF.

A few counts support this clonotype. The J gene is TRBJ2-1, the V gene TRBV10-3, with a tentative D call TRBD2 (6 bases). This CDR3 has 14 residues. V lost 2 bases, J lost 10 bases, and 15 bases lay in between. Germline CDR1 ENHRY, CDR2 SYGVKD. CDR3 nucleotide sequence: TGTGCCATCAGTGAGACGGGAGTACAGAGGGAGCAGTTCTTC. It encodes CAISETGVQREQFF.

This sequence joins TRBV10-3 and TRBJ1-6; TRBD1 aligns across 7 bases. CDR1 is ENHRY and CDR2 is SYGVKD in the germline V gene. After removal of 6 bases from V and 7 bases from J, the junction contained 6 bases not matched to a gene. This CDR3 spans 14 amino acids. The chain's CDR3 is CAIRRQGENSPLHF. The CDR3 nucleotides read TGTGCCATCAGGAGACAGGGTGAGAATTCACCCCTCCACTTT.

This clonotype was counted many times. This chain joins TRBV15 and TRBJ2-7; 7 bases match TRBD2. The CDR3 has 17 residues. After removal of 4 bases from V and 6 bases from J, the junction contained 18 bases not matched to a gene. Germline values: CDR1 LNHNV, CDR2 YYDKDF (reference sequence). For the CDR3, the DNA is TGTGCCACCAGCACCGAGTGGACTAGTAAGTCGTCAGGCGAGCAGTACTTC. Translating gives CATSTEWTSKSSGEQYF.

This clonotype appeared many times. This CDR3 reads CASSQRETLYEQYF. CDR3 bases: TGTGCCAGCAGCCAGCGGGAGACGTTATACGAGCAGTACTTC. V gene TRBV4-2 combines with J gene TRBJ2-7; 7 bases align to TRBD2. Per the germline V gene, CDR1 is LGHNA and CDR2 is YNFKEQ. This CDR3 spans 14 amino acids. With 3 bases clipped from V and 4 bases from J, the junction kept 6 bases outside the gene matches.

This clonotype has at least ten counts. The CDR3 loop reads CASSEARGSYEQYF. The CDR3 DNA sequence: TGTGCCAGCAGCGAAGCGAGGGGATCCTACGAGCAGTACTTC. The rearrangement joins TRBV5-5 to TRBJ2-7; D may correspond to TRBD1 or TRBD2 (5 bases each). Trimming pared 4 bases from V and 1 base from J, leaving 12 bases between. The CDR3 covers 14 residues. Germline V lookup: CDR1 SGHKS, CDR2 YYEKEE (reference sequence).

This clonotype was recorded a few times. The V gene is TRBV19, the J gene TRBJ2-3; 7 bases line up with TRBD1. Germline-derived CDR1 and CDR2 are LNHDA and SQIVND (reference sequence). V shed 7 bases and J 3 bases; nucleotides not matched to a gene: 7. The CDR3 is 14 residues long. CDR3 in DNA: TGTGCCAGTACCCAGGACAGGTGGACAGATACGCAGTATTTT. It yields the protein CASTQDRWTDTQYF. Full variable domain (remainder filled in from reference TRBV19 and TRBJ2-3): DGGITQSPKYLFRKEGQNVTLSCEQNLNHDAMYWYRQDPGQGLRLIYYSQIVNDFQKGDIAEGYSVSREKKESFPLTVTSAQKNPTAFYLCASTQDRWTDTQYFGPGTRLTVL.

This clonotype showed up many times. The rearrangement joins TRBV30 to TRBJ2-7, with TRBD2 matching over 13 bases. The CDR3 is 14 amino acids. The germline V gene encodes CDR1 GTSNPN and CDR2 SVGIG (reference sequence). The CDR3 DNA is TGTGCATTACGGACTAGCGGGAGTCCCTACGAGCAGTACTTC. This translates into CALRTSGSPYEQYF.

This clonotype turned up a few times. The V call is TRBV10-1, the J call TRBJ2-7; a weak D match, TRBD1 (5 bases). The CDR3 is made up of 14 amino acids. Germline CDR1 and CDR2: WNHNN and SYGVQD (reference sequence). With 0 bases removed from V and 6 bases from J, the gap between germline ends came to 12 bases. The CDR3 reads CASSESNWGGEQYF. The CDR3 DNA sequence: TGCGCCAGCAGTGAGTCGAACTGGGGCGGCGAGCAGTACTTC.

This clonotype was counted a few times. The rearrangement links TRBV29-1 to TRBJ1-2; D gene ambiguous. V lost 5 bases and J 0 bases, leaving 13 bases between the germline ends. The CDR3 contains 14 residues. The V gene's germline CDR1 is SQVTM and CDR2 ANQGSEA. The CDR3 DNA reads TGCAGCGTTTACGACGGCCGTTCTAACTATGGCTACACCTTC. It specifies CSVYDGRSNYGYTF.

This clonotype was found a few times. The chain carries TRBV6-1 and TRBJ1-4, with 9 nucleotides matching TRBD1. V was pared by 6 bases and J by 8 bases, with 10 bases of the junction left unmatched. Germline V gene lookup returns CDR1 MNHNS and CDR2 SASEGT. This CDR3 spans 15 amino acids. This CDR3 is CASSRDRGEFEKLFF. DNA for the CDR3: TGTGCCAGCAGCAGAGACAGGGGGGAATTCGAAAAACTGTTTTTT.

This clonotype was counted at least ten times. This rearrangement joins TRBV5-1 to TRBJ2-7, with D perhaps being TRBD1 or TRBD2 (5 bases each). The ends were cut back, 0 bases at V and 3 bases at J, with 7 bases in the middle. Germline V gene sequence: CDR1 SGHRS, CDR2 YFSETQ. The length of the CDR3 is 13 residues. The CDR3: CASSLGGDYEQYF. The CDR3 nucleotides are TGCGCCAGCAGCTTGGGAGGGGACTACGAGCAGTACTTC.

This clonotype was counted a few times. The V gene is TRBV27, the J gene TRBJ2-6; D possibly uses TRBD1 or TRBD2 (6 bases each). There are 15 residues in the CDR3. In germline, CDR1 is MNHEY, CDR2 SMNVEV (reference sequence). The germline V and J ends were trimmed by 5 bases and 2 bases, with 10 bases remaining between them. The CDR3 coding sequence is TGTGCCAGCAGTAATGGGGGGCCTGGGGCCAACGTCCTGACTTTC. Its translation: CASSNGGPGANVLTF.

The chain has TRBV6-1 and TRBJ2-1; D might be TRBD2 (5 bases). Trimming shortened V by 4 bases and J by 0 bases, and 13 bases separated the two germline ends. The CDR3 spans 16 residues. Per germline, CDR1 MNHNS and CDR2 SASEGT. This chain's CDR3 is CASSGGNAGSYNEQFF. The CDR3 DNA is TGTGCCAGCAGTGGAGGGAACGCCGGCTCCTACAATGAGCAGTTCTTC.